This is a list of T cell receptor beta chains from one sample in a study of cytomegalovirus exposure and HLA in healthy donors. The repertoire was sequenced with immunoSEQ multiplex PCR; TCRdb's copy has only in-frame clones and lacks some. In the table there are 160,000 or so clones, more than 65% of which are singletons. Sequenced: PBMCs. The receptors come from a man younger than 35 in good health and CMV-seropositive. CDR3s include the opening cysteine and the closing phenylalanine or tryptophan. The D gene is left open where the match is weak. Clone size appears in some rows only: once, few, many, or a class for an expanded clone.

>TRBD1|few|TRBV19|TRBJ1-4
TGTGCCAGTAGTATATCAAGGACAGGGATTGGTGAAAAACTGTTTTTT
CASSISRTGIGEKLFF
>TRBD1|NA|TRBV6-1|TRBJ1-2
TGTGCCAGCAGTGACGATCCGTGGCAGGGGGTCGCCTACACCTTC
CASSDDPWQGVAYTF
>TRBD2|NA|TRBV19|TRBJ2-7
TGTGCCAGTAGCCCCCGGGAGGGGTCGGTGAGATGGTTC
CASSPREGSVRWF
>NA|NA|TRBV5-8|TRBJ1-5
TGTGCCAGCAGCTTATCGTACAGCTTGAATCAGCCCCAGCATTTT
CASSLSYSLNQPQHF
>NA|once|TRBV30|TRBJ1-2
TGTGCCTGGTGGTGGCAGAACTATGGCTACACCTTC
CAWWWQNYGYTF
>NA|few|TRBV2|TRBJ2-7
NA
CASIAVPGQTYEQYF
>NA|NA|TRBV28|TRBJ2-1
TGTGCCAGCAGTTTTATCCCTTCGTCTGCGGGCCTGAGCAATGAGCAGTTCTTC
CASSFIPSSAGLSNEQFF
>NA|NA|TRBV7-2|TRBJ1-1
TGTGCCAGCAGCTTAGAACAGAACACTGAAGCTTTCTTT
CASSLEQNTEAFF
>NA|NA|TRBV13|TRBJ2-2
TGTGCCAGCAGCTTACTACCCGAGAACACCGGGGAGCTGTTTTTT
CASSLLPENTGELFF
>NA|few|TRBV7-8|TRBJ2-1
TGTGCCAGCAGCCCAACAGCACGGGGAGAAAGCTCCTACAATGAGCAGTTCTTC
CASSPTARGESSYNEQFF
>TRBD1|NA|TRBV2|TRBJ2-2
TGTGCCAGCAGAGTTGGACAGGGAGGTACCGGGGAGCTGTTTTTT
CASRVGQGGTGELFF
>TRBD2|NA|TRBV5-4|TRBJ2-5
TGTGCCAGCAGTTCCGGGACTAGCATTTTTGAGACCCAGTACTTC
CASSSGTSIFETQYF
>TRBD1|once|TRBV10-1|TRBJ1-2
TGCGCCAGCAGCCCGGGACAGAACTATGGCTACACCTTC
CASSPGQNYGYTF
>NA|NA|TRBV7-2|TRBJ2-1
TGTGCCAGCAGCTTAGTAGGGTCCCAGGCAGGGCGCTACAATGAGCAGTTCTTC
CASSLVGSQAGRYNEQFF
>NA|NA|TRBV5-6|TRBJ1-6
TGTGCCAGTCGAGAGGGATTCCGAAATTCACCCCTCCACTTT
CASREGFRNSPLHF
>NA|NA|TRBV5-1|TRBJ1-2
TGCGCCAGCAGCCCTGCTACAGGGAACTATGGCTACACCTTC
CASSPATGNYGYTF
>NA|NA|TRBV7-2|TRBJ2-7
TGTGCCAGCAGCTTAGGGACTACGACAGCCTTATACGAGCAGTACTTC
CASSLGTTTALYEQYF
>TRBD1|few|TRBV7-9|TRBJ1-1
TGTGCCAGCAGCTTGCTAGGGGGCGCGGTGGCTTTCTTT
CASSLLGGAVAFF
>NA|NA|TRBV7-8|TRBJ1-1
TGTGCCAGCAGCTTAACCAACCGCGCGTCAGGGAACACTGAAGCTTTCTTT
CASSLTNRASGNTEAFF
>NA|few|TRBV28|TRBJ2-5
TGTGCCAGCAGTTTAGGGGGCAGCCGAGAGACCCAGTACTTC
CASSLGGSRETQYF
>NA|NA|TRBV2|TRBJ1-2
TGTGCCAGCACCCGGGTTGAGGGCTATGGCTACACCTTC
CASTRVEGYGYTF
>NA|NA|TRBV14|TRBJ1-1
TGTGCCAGCAGCCAAGGGCCCTCGATCGAAGCTTTCTTT
CASSQGPSIEAFF
>NA|NA|TRBV5-6|TRBJ1-4
TGTGCCAGCAGCCTGGGAGGAACAGCGGTAAAAAAACTGTTTTTT
CASSLGGTAVKKLFF
>NA|NA|TRBV5-4|TRBJ2-5
TGTGCCAGCAGCTTAGGCGGTGGGGGGACAGCGTACCAAGAGACCCAGTACTTC
CASSLGGGGTAYQETQYF
>NA|NA|TRBV9|TRBJ1-5
TGTGCCAGCAGCGTAGCGGGGGGATATAGCAATCAGCCCCAGCATTTT
CASSVAGGYSNQPQHF
>NA|NA|TRBV29-1|TRBJ1-1
TGCAGCGTTGAGGGCATACAGAACACTGAAGCTTTCTTT
CSVEGIQNTEAFF
>TRBD1|NA|TRBV19|TRBJ1-3
TGTGCCAGTAGTTCGTACAGGGGGCCTGGAAACACCATATATTTT
CASSSYRGPGNTIYF
>TRBD2|NA|TRBV10-3|TRBJ2-7
TGTGCCATCAGTGAGGGGGAGGGCGACGAGCAGTACTTC
CAISEGEGDEQYF
>NA|NA|TRBV2|TRBJ2-5
TGTGCCAGCAGGTCGGGGGAAGAGACCCAGTACTTC
CASRSGEETQYF
>NA|NA|TRBV28|TRBJ2-7
TGTGCCAGCAGCTCCCCCTACGAGCAGTACTTC
CASSSPYEQYF
>NA|NA|TRBV18|TRBJ2-5
TGTGCCAGCTCACCACCGGTTTCCCGGGAGACCCAGTACTTC
CASSPPVSRETQYF